These T cell receptor beta chains were read from a single sample in a study of T cell changes during pregnancy in multiple sclerosis. TCRdb's copy holds only in-frame clones and misses some; the assay was immunoSEQ multiplex PCR. The sample records 91,000 or so clones, approximately 92% being singletons. The sample consisted of peripheral blood, taken after pregnancy. Receptors originate from a female donor with multiple sclerosis, enrolled in a pregnancy study. Each CDR3 is given with its conserved first and last residue. Fields, in order: CDR3 DNA, CDR3 protein, D gene, clone size, J gene, V gene. D genes are given only for firm matches. Size is omitted from some rows. Given values are once, few, many or a class for expanded clones.

cdr3_nt: TGTGCCAGCAGCTTTCTGACAGGAGCCTACGAGCAGTACTTC
cdr3_aa: CASSFLTGAYEQYF
d_call: -
clone_size: -
j_call: TRBJ2-7
v_call: TRBV5-6

cdr3_nt: TGTGCCTGGAGATCACGGGGGACTGAAGCTTTCTTT
cdr3_aa: CAWRSRGTEAFF
d_call: -
clone_size: -
j_call: TRBJ1-1
v_call: TRBV30

cdr3_nt: TGCGCCAGCAGGCGACTAACTGGGACAGGGCAAAATGAAAAACTGTTTTTT
cdr3_aa: CASRRLTGTGQNEKLFF
d_call: TRBD1
clone_size: -
j_call: TRBJ1-4
v_call: TRBV5-1

cdr3_nt: TGTGCCTGGAGTGGAGGCAATCAGCCCCAGCATTTT
cdr3_aa: CAWSGGNQPQHF
d_call: -
clone_size: -
j_call: TRBJ1-5
v_call: TRBV30

cdr3_nt: TGTGCCAGCAGTGAGATTAGTAGCACTGAAGCTTTCTTT
cdr3_aa: CASSEISSTEAFF
d_call: -
clone_size: -
j_call: TRBJ1-1
v_call: TRBV6-1

cdr3_nt: TGTGCCAGCAGAGTCGGGAACTCTGGAAACACCATATATTTT
cdr3_aa: CASRVGNSGNTIYF
d_call: -
clone_size: -
j_call: TRBJ1-3
v_call: TRBV2

cdr3_nt: TGTGCCAGCTCCCCCGGGACAACGAACACTGAAGCTTTCTTT
cdr3_aa: CASSPGTTNTEAFF
d_call: -
clone_size: once
j_call: TRBJ1-1
v_call: TRBV18

cdr3_nt: TGTGCCAGCCGGGGGGCGGGAGACGAGCAGTACTTC
cdr3_aa: CASRGAGDEQYF
d_call: -
clone_size: -
j_call: TRBJ2-7
v_call: TRBV11-2

cdr3_nt: TGTGCCAGCAGCCCAGACCCTAGCGGGCCAACCAATGAGCAGTTCTTC
cdr3_aa: CASSPDPSGPTNEQFF
d_call: TRBD2
clone_size: -
j_call: TRBJ2-1
v_call: TRBV7-3

cdr3_nt: TGTGCCAGCAGTTCGGGCGCAGGGCGATCCAGCGAGCAGTACTTC
cdr3_aa: CASSSGAGRSSEQYF
d_call: -
clone_size: -
j_call: TRBJ2-7
v_call: TRBV6-5

cdr3_nt: TGTGCCAGTGGGACAGGGGGCTTTTCGGGCGAGCAGTACTTC
cdr3_aa: CASGTGGFSGEQYF
d_call: TRBD1
clone_size: -
j_call: TRBJ2-7
v_call: TRBV6-5

cdr3_nt: TGTGCCAGTAGTCCCGAAGGACAGGGGAACACTGAAGCTTTCTTT
cdr3_aa: CASSPEGQGNTEAFF
d_call: TRBD1
clone_size: -
j_call: TRBJ1-1
v_call: TRBV19

cdr3_nt: TGTGCCAGTCTGGAGGGGCAGGGGACAGGGGCCCACAATGAGCAGTTCTTC
cdr3_aa: CASLEGQGTGAHNEQFF
d_call: TRBD1
clone_size: -
j_call: TRBJ2-1
v_call: TRBV2

cdr3_nt: TGCAGCGGGAGACAGCCTGGGGGGGCTGAAGCTTTCTTT
cdr3_aa: CSGRQPGGAEAFF
d_call: -
clone_size: -
j_call: TRBJ1-1
v_call: TRBV29-1

cdr3_nt: TGCGCCAGCAGCGCGGGAGGAGGGGAGACCCAGTACTTC
cdr3_aa: CASSAGGGETQYF
d_call: TRBD2
clone_size: -
j_call: TRBJ2-5
v_call: TRBV5-1

cdr3_nt: TGTGCCAGCGGATGGACTAGCTCAAGGGAGACCCAGTACTTC
cdr3_aa: CASGWTSSRETQYF
d_call: TRBD2
clone_size: -
j_call: TRBJ2-5
v_call: TRBV27

cdr3_nt: TGTGCCAGCAGGGGCCTCCGGGGGAAGAAGACAGATACGCAGTATTTT
cdr3_aa: CASRGLRGKKTDTQYF
d_call: -
clone_size: -
j_call: TRBJ2-3
v_call: TRBV2

cdr3_nt: TGTGCCACTGCGAGTGGGAGGCAGTTCTTC
cdr3_aa: CATASGRQFF
d_call: -
clone_size: -
j_call: TRBJ2-1
v_call: TRBV19

cdr3_nt: TGTGCCAGCAGCTTGGGACAGGGCGTCGGACAGCCCCAGCATTTT
cdr3_aa: CASSLGQGVGQPQHF
d_call: TRBD1
clone_size: -
j_call: TRBJ1-5
v_call: TRBV5-8

cdr3_nt: TGTGCCAGCAGCCGAACGGGGACAGGGGAAGAGACCCAGTACTTC
cdr3_aa: CASSRTGTGEETQYF
d_call: TRBD1
clone_size: -
j_call: TRBJ2-5
v_call: TRBV5-6

cdr3_nt: TGCGCCAGCACCGGCGACAATTCCTACGAGCAGTACTTC
cdr3_aa: CASTGDNSYEQYF
d_call: -
clone_size: -
j_call: TRBJ2-7
v_call: TRBV5-1

cdr3_nt: TGTGCCAGCAGCTCGACAGGGGCTCGATTCAGAAGAACGAACACCGGGGAGCTGTTTTTT
cdr3_aa: CASSSTGARFRRTNTGELFF
d_call: TRBD1
clone_size: -
j_call: TRBJ2-2
v_call: TRBV13

cdr3_nt: TGTGCCAGCAGCCCTGACTTGGGTCAGCCCCAGCATTTT
cdr3_aa: CASSPDLGQPQHF
d_call: -
clone_size: -
j_call: TRBJ1-5
v_call: TRBV7-9

cdr3_nt: TGCGCCAGCAGCTTGGCCGGGACAAGCACAGATACGCAGTATTTT
cdr3_aa: CASSLAGTSTDTQYF
d_call: -
clone_size: -
j_call: TRBJ2-3
v_call: TRBV5-1

cdr3_nt: TGTGCCTGGAACCCACAACTGAACACTGAAGCTTTCTTT
cdr3_aa: CAWNPQLNTEAFF
d_call: -
clone_size: once
j_call: TRBJ1-1
v_call: TRBV30

cdr3_nt: TGTGCCAGCGGCAGTACTGAAGCTTTCTTT
cdr3_aa: CASGSTEAFF
d_call: -
clone_size: -
j_call: TRBJ1-1
v_call: TRBV6-5

cdr3_nt: TGTGCCAGCTCACCAGGTAGCGGGAGGATCGGCGAGCAGTACTTC
cdr3_aa: CASSPGSGRIGEQYF
d_call: TRBD2
clone_size: -
j_call: TRBJ2-7
v_call: TRBV18

cdr3_nt: TGTGCCAGCAGCTCCCCACCCCGCGGGAGGCGTTACGAGCAGTACTTC
cdr3_aa: CASSSPPRGRRYEQYF
d_call: TRBD2
clone_size: -
j_call: TRBJ2-7
v_call: TRBV2

cdr3_nt: TGTGCCAGCAGCTTCTCAGGGGGTAGCACTGAAGCTTTCTTT
cdr3_aa: CASSFSGGSTEAFF
d_call: TRBD1
clone_size: -
j_call: TRBJ1-1
v_call: TRBV5-4